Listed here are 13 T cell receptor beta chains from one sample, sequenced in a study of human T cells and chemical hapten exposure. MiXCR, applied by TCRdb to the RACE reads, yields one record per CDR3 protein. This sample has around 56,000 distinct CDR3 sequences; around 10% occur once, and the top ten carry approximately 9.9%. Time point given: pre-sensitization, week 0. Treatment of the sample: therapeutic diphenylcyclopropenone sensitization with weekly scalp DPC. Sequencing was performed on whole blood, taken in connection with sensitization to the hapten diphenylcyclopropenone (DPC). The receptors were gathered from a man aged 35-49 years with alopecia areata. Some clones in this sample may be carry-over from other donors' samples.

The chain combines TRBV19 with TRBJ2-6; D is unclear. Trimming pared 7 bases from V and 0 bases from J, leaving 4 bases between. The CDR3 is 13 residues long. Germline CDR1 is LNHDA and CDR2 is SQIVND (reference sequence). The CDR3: CASTISGANVLTF. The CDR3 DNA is TGTGCCAGTACTATCTCTGGGGCCAACGTCCTGACTTTC.

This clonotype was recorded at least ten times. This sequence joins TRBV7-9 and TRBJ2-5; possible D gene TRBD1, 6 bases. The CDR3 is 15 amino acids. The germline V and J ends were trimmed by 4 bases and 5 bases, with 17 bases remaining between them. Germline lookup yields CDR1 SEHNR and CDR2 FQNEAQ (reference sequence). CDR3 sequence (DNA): TGTGCCAGCAGCTACCCTGCCCAGGGGTTCGAGACCCAGTACTTC. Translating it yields CASSYPAQGFETQYF.

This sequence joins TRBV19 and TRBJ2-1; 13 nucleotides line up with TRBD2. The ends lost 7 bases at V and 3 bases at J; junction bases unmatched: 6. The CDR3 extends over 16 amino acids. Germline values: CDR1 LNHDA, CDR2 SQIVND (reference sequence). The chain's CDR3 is CASNPLAGGLYNEQFF. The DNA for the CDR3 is TGTGCCAGTAATCCACTAGCGGGAGGGCTCTACAATGAGCAGTTCTTC. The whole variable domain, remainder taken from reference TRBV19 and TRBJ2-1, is DGGITQSPKYLFRKEGQNVTLSCEQNLNHDAMYWYRQDPGQGLRLIYYSQIVNDFQKGDIAEGYSVSREKKESFPLTVTSAQKNPTAFYLCASNPLAGGLYNEQFFGPGTRLTVL.

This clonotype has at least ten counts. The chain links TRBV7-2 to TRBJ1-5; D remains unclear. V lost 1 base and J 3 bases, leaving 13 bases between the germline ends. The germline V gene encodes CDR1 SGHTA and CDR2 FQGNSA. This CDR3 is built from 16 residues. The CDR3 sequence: CASSLEPGSPNQPQHF. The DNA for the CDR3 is TGTGCCAGCAGCTTAGAGCCAGGCAGCCCCAATCAGCCCCAGCATTTT.

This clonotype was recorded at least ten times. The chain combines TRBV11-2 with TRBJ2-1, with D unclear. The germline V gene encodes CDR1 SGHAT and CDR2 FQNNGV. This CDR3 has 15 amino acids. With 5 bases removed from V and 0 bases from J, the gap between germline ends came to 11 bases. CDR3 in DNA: TGTGCCAGCAGCCCGGCCCGCGGCTCCTACAATGAGCAGTTCTTC. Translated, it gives CASSPARGSYNEQFF.

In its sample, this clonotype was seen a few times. The CDR3 DNA reads TGTGCCAGCAGCTTTGAACAGGGAACCTACGAGCAGTACTTC. It specifies CASSFEQGTYEQYF. V gene TRBV7-9 combines with J gene TRBJ2-7; the D gene is possibly TRBD1 (6 bases). The V and J ends lost 3 bases and 2 bases respectively, with 11 bases between them. The CDR3 extends over 14 amino acids. The germline CDR1 and CDR2 sequences are SEHNR and FQNEAQ (reference sequence).

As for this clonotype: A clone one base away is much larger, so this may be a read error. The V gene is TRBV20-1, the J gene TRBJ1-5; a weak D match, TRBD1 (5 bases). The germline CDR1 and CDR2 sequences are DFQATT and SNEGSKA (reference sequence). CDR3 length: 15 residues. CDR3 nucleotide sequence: TGCGGTGCTAGAGCAGGGATGGGCAGCAATCAGCCCCAGCATTTT. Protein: CGARAGMGSNQPQHF.

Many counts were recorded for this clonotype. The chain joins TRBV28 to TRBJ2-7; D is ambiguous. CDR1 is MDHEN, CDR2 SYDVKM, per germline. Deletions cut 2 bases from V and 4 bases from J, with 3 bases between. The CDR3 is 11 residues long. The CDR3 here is CASSLRYEQYF. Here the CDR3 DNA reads TGTGCCAGCAGTTTAAGGTACGAGCAGTACTTC.

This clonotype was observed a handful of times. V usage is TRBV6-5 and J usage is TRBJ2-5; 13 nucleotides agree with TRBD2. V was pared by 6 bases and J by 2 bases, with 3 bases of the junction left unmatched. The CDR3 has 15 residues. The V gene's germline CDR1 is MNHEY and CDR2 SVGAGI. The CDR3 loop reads CASRPGLAGQETQYF. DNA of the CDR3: TGTGCCAGCAGGCCGGGACTAGCGGGACAAGAGACCCAGTACTTC.

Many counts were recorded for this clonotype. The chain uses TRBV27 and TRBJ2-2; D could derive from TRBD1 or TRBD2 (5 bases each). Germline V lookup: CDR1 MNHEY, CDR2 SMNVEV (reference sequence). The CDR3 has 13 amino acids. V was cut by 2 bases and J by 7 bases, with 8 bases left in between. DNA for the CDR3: TGTGCCAGCAGTTTAAGGGACGACGGGGAGCTGTTTTTT. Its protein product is CASSLRDDGELFF.

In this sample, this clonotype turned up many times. CDR3 coding DNA: TGTGCCAGCTCACCACAAAAGAGCGGGAGACTTTACAATGAGCAGTTCTTC. Translated, it gives CASSPQKSGRLYNEQFF. The gene calls are TRBV18 and TRBJ2-1; 8 nucleotides agree with TRBD2. Germline values: CDR1 KGHSH, CDR2 LQKENI. V was pared by 1 base and J by 4 bases, with 9 bases of the junction left unmatched. The CDR3 length is 17 residues.

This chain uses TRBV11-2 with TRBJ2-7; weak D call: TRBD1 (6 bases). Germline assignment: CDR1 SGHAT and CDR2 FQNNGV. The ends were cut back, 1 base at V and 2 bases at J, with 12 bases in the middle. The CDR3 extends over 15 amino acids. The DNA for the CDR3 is TGTGCCAGCAGCTTAGCAGGGGCCCTCGCCTACGAGCAGTACTTC. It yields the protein CASSLAGALAYEQYF.

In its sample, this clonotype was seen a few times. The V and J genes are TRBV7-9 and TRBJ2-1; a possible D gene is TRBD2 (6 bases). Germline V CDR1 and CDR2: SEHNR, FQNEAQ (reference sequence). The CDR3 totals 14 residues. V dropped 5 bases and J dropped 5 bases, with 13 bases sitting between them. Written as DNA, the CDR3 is TGTGCCAGCAGCCCCACCGCGGGACACAATGAGCAGTTCTTC. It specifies CASSPTAGHNEQFF.